This TCR beta chain was obtained from a study of cytotoxic CD8 clonotypes in ibrutinib-treated CLL. Study-wide results and caveats: Baseline clonality was higher than in age-matched healthy donors and moved in step with circulating CD8+ T-cell counts. The study found public clonotypes uncommon, contracting or stable on treatment.

Profiled with immunoSEQ multiplex PCR; TCRdb holds only in-frame clones, not every one. The sample carries about 85,000 clones, 70% to 80% recorded once. On this clone: Its antigen is unknown.

Per germline, CDR1 SNHLY and CDR2 FYNNEI. The trim removed 7 bases at V and 7 bases at J, leaving 7 bases unmatched. CDR3 size: 13 residues. Source: PBMCs, taken after 12 months of ibrutinib treatment. This receptor was identified in a human donor with chronic lymphocytic leukemia. The rearrangement links TRBV2 to TRBJ1-1, with 9 bases matching TRBD1. CDR3 sequence (DNA): TGTGCCAGCACTTGGGACAGGGATGGTGAAGCTTTCTTT. Translating gives CASTWDRDGEAFF. Using reference TRBV2 and TRBJ1-1 for the parts outside the CDR3, the full variable domain is EPEVTQTPSHQVTQMGQEVILRCVPISNHLYFYWYRQILGQKVEFLVSFYNNEISEKSEIFDDQFSVERPDGSNFTLKIRSTKLEDSAMYFCASTWDRDGEAFFGQGTRLTVV.